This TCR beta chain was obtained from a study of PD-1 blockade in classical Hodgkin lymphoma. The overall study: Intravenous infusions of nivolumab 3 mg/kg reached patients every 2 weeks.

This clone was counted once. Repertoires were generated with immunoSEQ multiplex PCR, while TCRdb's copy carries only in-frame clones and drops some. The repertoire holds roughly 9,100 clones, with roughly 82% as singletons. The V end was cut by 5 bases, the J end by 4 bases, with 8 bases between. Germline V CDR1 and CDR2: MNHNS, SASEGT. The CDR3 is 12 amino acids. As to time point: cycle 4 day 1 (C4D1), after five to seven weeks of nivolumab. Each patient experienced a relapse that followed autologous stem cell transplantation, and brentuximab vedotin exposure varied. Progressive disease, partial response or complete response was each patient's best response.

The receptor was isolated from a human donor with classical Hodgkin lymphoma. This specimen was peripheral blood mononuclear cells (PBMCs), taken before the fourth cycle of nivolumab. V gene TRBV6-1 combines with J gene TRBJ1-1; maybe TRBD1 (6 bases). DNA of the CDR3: TGTGCCAGCAGTACCAGGGGCACTGAAGCTTTCTTT. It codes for CASSTRGTEAFF.